At least ten counts were recorded for the clone carrying this T cell receptor beta chain. Amplified TCR beta CDR3 regions came from RNA transcripts. Primed by the HTBI set, a first-round RT-PCR was run on the TCR CDR3. TCRdb re-analysed the multiplex PCR reads in MiXCR, keeping a single row per CDR3 protein. The table includes fewer than 800,000 distinct CDR3 sequences, less than 20% detected once. This sample is drawn from a study of T cells in Graves' hyperthyroidism and ophthalmopathy. The CDR3 sequence is 13 residues long. Trimming left V 6 bases short and J 4 bases short, with 16 bases between. Germline CDR1 and CDR2: DFQATT and SNEGSKA (reference sequence).

The V and J genes are TRBV20-1 and TRBJ2-7; tentative D call: TRBD1 (6 bases). The source material was blood. This sequence originates from a man aged 18 to 29 with Graves' hyperthyroidism. The CDR3, as DNA: TGCAGTGCCCAGGACAGCGATACGTACGAGCAGTACTTC. It specifies CSAQDSDTYEQYF.